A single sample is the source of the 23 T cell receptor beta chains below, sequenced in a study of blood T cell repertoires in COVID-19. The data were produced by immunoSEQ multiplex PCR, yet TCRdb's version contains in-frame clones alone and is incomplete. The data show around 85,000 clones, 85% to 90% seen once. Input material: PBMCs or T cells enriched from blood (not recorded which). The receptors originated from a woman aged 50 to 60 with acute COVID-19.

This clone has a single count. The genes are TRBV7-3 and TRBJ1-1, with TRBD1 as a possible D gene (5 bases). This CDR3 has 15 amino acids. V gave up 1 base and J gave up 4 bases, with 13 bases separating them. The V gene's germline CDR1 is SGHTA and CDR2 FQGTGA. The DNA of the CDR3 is TGTGCCAGCAGCTTAAACGGGGGGATGACCACTGAAGCTTTCTTT. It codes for CASSLNGGMTTEAFF.

Here the CDR3 DNA reads TGTGCCACCAGTGACGCTACTAGACTAGCAGGATGGGGCACAGATACGCAGTATTTT. It specifies CATSDATRLAGWGTDTQYF. V usage is TRBV24-1 and J usage is TRBJ2-3, with 7 bases that match TRBD2. The V gene end was trimmed by 4 bases and the J gene end by 1 base; junction bases not matched to a gene: 16. CDR3 size: 19 residues. Per germline, CDR1 KGHDR and CDR2 SFDVKD.

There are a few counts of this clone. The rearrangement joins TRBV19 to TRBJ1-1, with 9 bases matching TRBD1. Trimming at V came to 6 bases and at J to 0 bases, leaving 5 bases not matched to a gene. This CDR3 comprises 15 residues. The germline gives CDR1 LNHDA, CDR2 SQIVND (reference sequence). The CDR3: CASRIRQGVNTEAFF. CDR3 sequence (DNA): TGTGCCAGTAGAATCCGACAGGGGGTGAACACTGAAGCTTTCTTT.

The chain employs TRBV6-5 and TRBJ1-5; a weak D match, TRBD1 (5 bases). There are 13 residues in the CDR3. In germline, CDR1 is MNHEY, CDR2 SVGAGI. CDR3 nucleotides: TGTACCGCGGGACTCCCGGGGGAACAGCCCCAGCATTTT. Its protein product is CTAGLPGEQPQHF.

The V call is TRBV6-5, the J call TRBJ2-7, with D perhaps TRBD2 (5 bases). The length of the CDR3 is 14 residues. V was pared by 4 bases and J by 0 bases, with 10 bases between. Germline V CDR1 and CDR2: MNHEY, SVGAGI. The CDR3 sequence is CASSLDGISYEQYF. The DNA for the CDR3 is TGTGCCAGCAGTTTAGACGGGATCTCCTACGAGCAGTACTTC.

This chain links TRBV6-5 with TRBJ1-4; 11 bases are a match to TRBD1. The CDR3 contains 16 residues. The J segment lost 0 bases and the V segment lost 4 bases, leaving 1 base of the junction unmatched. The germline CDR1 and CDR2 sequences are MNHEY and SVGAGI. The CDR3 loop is CASSLGQGATNEKLFF. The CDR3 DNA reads TGTGCCAGCAGTTTGGGACAGGGGGCAACTAATGAAAAACTGTTTTTT.

The CDR3 here is CASSQNQDTGPQPQHF. CDR3 nucleotide sequence: TGCGCCAGCAGTCAAAACCAGGACACCGGACCGCAGCCCCAGCATTTT. The V gene is TRBV23-1, the J gene TRBJ1-5; possibly TRBD1 for D (5 bases). TRBV23-1 is recorded as an ORF, its role being uncertain. This CDR3 spans 16 amino acids. Trimming shortened V by 2 bases and J by 7 bases, and 18 bases separated the two germline ends.

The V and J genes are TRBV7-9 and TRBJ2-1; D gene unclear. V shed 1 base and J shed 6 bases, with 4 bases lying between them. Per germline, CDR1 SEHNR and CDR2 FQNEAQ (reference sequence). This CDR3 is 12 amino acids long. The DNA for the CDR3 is TGTGCCAGCAGCTTAGGCGTCAATGAGCAGTTCTTC. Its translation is CASSLGVNEQFF.

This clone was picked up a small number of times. CDR3 coding DNA: TGCGCCAGCAGCTTGGGACTAGGGTTGTCCGAGCAGTACTTC. It yields the protein CASSLGLGLSEQYF. The chain employs TRBV5-1 and TRBJ2-7, with a weak D call TRBD2 (6 bases). V lost 0 bases, J lost 6 bases, and 13 bases lay in between. The CDR3 consists of 14 residues. Per the germline V gene, CDR1 is SGHRS and CDR2 is YFSETQ.

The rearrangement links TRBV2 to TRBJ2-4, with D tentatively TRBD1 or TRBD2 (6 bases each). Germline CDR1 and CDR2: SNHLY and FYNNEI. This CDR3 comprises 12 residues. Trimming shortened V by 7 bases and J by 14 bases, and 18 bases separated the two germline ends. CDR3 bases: TGTGCCAGCACTGAGGGGGGTTCAACGGAGTACTTC. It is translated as CASTEGGSTEYF.

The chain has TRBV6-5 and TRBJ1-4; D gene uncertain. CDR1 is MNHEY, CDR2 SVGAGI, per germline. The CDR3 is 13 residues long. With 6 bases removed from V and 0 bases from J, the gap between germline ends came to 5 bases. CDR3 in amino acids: CASRRATNEKLFF. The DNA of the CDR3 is TGTGCCAGCAGGCGAGCAACTAATGAAAAACTGTTTTTT.

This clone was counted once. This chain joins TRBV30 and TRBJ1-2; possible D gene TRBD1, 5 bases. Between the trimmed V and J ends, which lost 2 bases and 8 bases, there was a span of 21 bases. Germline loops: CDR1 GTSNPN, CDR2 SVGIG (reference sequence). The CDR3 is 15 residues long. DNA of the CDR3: TGTGCCTGGAGTATAACCCGGACACTAGCGTCAGGCTACACCTTC. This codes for CAWSITRTLASGYTF.

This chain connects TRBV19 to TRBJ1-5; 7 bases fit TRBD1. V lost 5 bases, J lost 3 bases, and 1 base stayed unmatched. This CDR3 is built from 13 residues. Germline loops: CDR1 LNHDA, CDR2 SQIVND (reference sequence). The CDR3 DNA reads TGTGCCAGTAGTGACAGGGCCAATCAGCCCCAGCATTTT. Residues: CASSDRANQPQHF.

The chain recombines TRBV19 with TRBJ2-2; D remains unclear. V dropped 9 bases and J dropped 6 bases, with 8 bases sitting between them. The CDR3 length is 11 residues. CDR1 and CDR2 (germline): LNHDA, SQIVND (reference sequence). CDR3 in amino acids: CASQQAGELFF. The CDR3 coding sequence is TGTGCCAGCCAACAAGCCGGGGAGCTGTTTTTT.

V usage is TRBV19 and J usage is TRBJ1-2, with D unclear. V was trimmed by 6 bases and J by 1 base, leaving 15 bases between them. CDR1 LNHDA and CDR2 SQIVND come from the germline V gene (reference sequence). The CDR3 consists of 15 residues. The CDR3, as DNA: TGTGCCAGTAGCCGGCGGGCAGCCTTTAACTATGGCTACACCTTC. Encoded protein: CASSRRAAFNYGYTF.

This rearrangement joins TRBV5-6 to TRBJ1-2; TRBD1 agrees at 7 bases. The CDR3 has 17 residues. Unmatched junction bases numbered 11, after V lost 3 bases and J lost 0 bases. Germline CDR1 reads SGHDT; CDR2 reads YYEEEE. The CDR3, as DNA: TGTGCCAGCAGCTCTTCGGCAGGGGGGTGGACTAACTATGGCTACACCTTC. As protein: CASSSSAGGWTNYGYTF.

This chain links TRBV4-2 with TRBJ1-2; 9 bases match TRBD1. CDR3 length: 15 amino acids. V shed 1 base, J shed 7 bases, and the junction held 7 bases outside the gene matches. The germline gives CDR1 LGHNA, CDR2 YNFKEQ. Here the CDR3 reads CASSQGDRALFGYTF. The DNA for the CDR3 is TGTGCCAGCAGCCAAGGGGACAGGGCCCTCTTTGGCTACACCTTC.

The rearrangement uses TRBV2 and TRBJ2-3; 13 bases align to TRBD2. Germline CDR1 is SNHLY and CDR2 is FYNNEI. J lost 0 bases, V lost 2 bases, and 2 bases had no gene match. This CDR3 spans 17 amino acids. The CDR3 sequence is CASSERTSGSSTDTQYF. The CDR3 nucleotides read TGTGCCAGCAGTGAACGGACTAGCGGGAGTAGCACAGATACGCAGTATTTT.

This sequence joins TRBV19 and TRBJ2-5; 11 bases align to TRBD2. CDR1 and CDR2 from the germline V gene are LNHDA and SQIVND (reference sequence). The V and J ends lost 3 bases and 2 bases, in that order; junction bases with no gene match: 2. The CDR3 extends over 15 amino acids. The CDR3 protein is CASSILAGGQETQYF. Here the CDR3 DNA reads TGTGCCAGTAGTATCCTAGCGGGAGGACAAGAGACCCAGTACTTC.

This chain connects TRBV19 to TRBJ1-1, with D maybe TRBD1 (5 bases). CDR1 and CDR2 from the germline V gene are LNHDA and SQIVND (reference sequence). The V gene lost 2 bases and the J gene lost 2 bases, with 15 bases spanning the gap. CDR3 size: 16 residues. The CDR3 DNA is TGTGCCAGTAGTATAAGGTCGGCAGGGCGAAACACTGAAGCTTTCTTT. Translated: CASSIRSAGRNTEAFF.

The CDR3 coding sequence is TGTGCCAGCAGCCAAGAGGGGGGAATTTATCAGCCCCAGCATTTT. It specifies CASSQEGGIYQPQHF. The chain recombines TRBV4-2 with TRBJ1-5; the D gene is possibly TRBD1 (5 bases). V gave up 0 bases and J gave up 5 bases, with 11 bases separating them. The germline V gene has CDR1 LGHNA and CDR2 YNFKEQ. CDR3 size: 15 residues.

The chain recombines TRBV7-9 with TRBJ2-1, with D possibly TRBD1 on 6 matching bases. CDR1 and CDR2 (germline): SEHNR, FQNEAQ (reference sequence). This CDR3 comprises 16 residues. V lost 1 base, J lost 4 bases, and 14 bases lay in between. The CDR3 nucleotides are TGTGCCAGCAGCTTAGGACGGGACATGATTTACAATGAGCAGTTCTTC. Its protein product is CASSLGRDMIYNEQFF.

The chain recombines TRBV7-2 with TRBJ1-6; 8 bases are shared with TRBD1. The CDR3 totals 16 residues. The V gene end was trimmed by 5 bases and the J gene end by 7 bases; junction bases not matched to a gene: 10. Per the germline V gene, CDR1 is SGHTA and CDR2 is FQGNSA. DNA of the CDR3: TGTGCCAGCAGCCCCCACGGACAGGGAGGAAATTCACCCCTCCACTTT. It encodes CASSPHGQGGNSPLHF.